Included here is one T cell receptor (beta chain) sequence, with context. Its specific antigen is unknown. Base qualities are not provided; no much larger clone lies one nucleotide away. Collaborating institutions collected whole blood in K2EDTA tubes following their own protocols. For TCRbeta analysis, collaborators shipped samples in one of three forms: frozen whole blood, isolated PBMCs, or DNA extracted from either of those sample types. These data come from a study of blood T cell repertoires in COVID-19 (dated by TCRdb to about 2020). About the full investigation: The collaborator samples originated in the United States, Italy and Spain and spanned the acute and convalescent phases of COVID-19. Where available, HLA class I and class II types were obtained from metadata supplied by the sample provider rather than from assay-based typing. Sample metadata almost always included a de-identified subject ID, COVID-19 status, age in years and sex. Subjects who had been exposed to COVID-19, were actively infected with it, or had recovered from it provided the deeply sampled blood TCRbeta repertoires that made up the dataset. The repertoires were released in a freely available public database meant as a resource for research on the immune response to SARS-CoV-2. The material from the prospective study consisted of cDNA or gDNA derived from T cells, B-cell-depleted T cells, or PBMCs. Samples came from the ongoing ImmuneRACE study (first 160 participants) plus 1,254 subjects from 6 global collaborators. Study-wide conclusions, independent of this receptor: Clinical and demographic metadata were provided uncurated, with the amount varying by source and participant.

CDR1 and CDR2 (ENHRY, SYGVKD) derive from the germline V gene. The CDR3 covers 15 residues, taking in both the cysteine and the phenylalanine. CDR3 DNA is the only sequence kept; it has 45 bases, read in frame from the first base. V is reduced by 4 bases and J by 0 bases, leaving a spacing of 12 bases between them. TCRbeta CDR3 regions were amplified from genomic DNA by means of the immunoSEQ Assay, a bias-controlled multiplex PCR. Processing in the source paper ran as follows. The number of nucleated cells in each sample was estimated from the amplification of reference gene primers within the assay. To quantify the absolute abundance of each unique TCRbeta CDR3 rearrangement, sequence reads were collapsed and filtered. Productive Simpson clonality was computed per sample as the square root of Simpson's diversity index over productive rearrangements. TCRdb carries this immuneACCESS record with in-frame sequences only. Its versions omit some clonotypes, under half of them owing to an unresolved V gene in the studies checked, with the rest unexplained. V and J calls and clone size are those listed in that table; D and trimming were worked out from the DNA. Recorded for this sample are approximately 140,000 clones; 75% to 90% of them occurred a single time. The ten largest account for roughly 18% of the sample.

Rearrangement joined TRBV10-3 to TRBJ1-2; TRBD1 is a weak D gene call, 6 bases matching. The clonotype was recovered from a man aged 50 to 59 with active or convalescent COVID-19. The sample comprised peripheral blood. The sequenced DNA is TGTGCCATCAGTGGTCAGGGGTCAGCTAACTATGGCTACACCTTC. It specifies CAISGQGSANYGYTF.